Following are 9 T cell receptor beta chains from one sample sequenced in a study of T cells after yellow fever vaccination. TCRdb independently ran MiXCR on the 5' RACE reads; one entry per CDR3 protein. The repertoire holds some 350,000 distinct CDR3 sequences, 8.5% to 10% seen once, with 18% in the top ten. The source was PBMCs, collected on the day of the first yellow fever vaccination. All receptors derive from a man between 18 and 35 years old who received the YFV17D yellow fever vaccine.

This clonotype was observed a handful of times. The chain is built from TRBV5-1 and TRBJ2-5; 10 nucleotides line up with TRBD1. CDR1 is SGHRS, CDR2 YFSETQ, per germline. This CDR3 contains 15 residues. V gave up 0 bases and J gave up 5 bases; unmatched junction bases: 4. The CDR3 sequence: CASSLVTGGGETQYF. As DNA, the CDR3 is TGCGCCAGCAGCTTGGTGACAGGGGGCGGGGAGACCCAGTACTTC.

A few counts support this clonotype. The chain carries TRBV19 and TRBJ2-3, with D possibly being TRBD1 or TRBD2 (6 bases each). There are 15 residues in the CDR3. Per the germline V gene, CDR1 is LNHDA and CDR2 is SQIVND (reference sequence). The V end was cut by 6 bases, the J end by 2 bases, with 15 bases between. The CDR3 nucleotides read TGTGCCAGTAGGAGGGGGGAAGCGAACACAGATACGCAGTATTTT. Translation gives CASRRGEANTDTQYF. The full variable domain, its missing parts supplied by reference TRBV19 and TRBJ2-3, is DGGITQSPKYLFRKEGQNVTLSCEQNLNHDAMYWYRQDPGQGLRLIYYSQIVNDFQKGDIAEGYSVSREKKESFPLTVTSAQKNPTAFYLCASRRGEANTDTQYFGPGTRLTVL.

The V and J genes are TRBV5-4 and TRBJ2-2, with D tentatively TRBD1 (7 bases). Germline assignment: CDR1 SGHNT and CDR2 YYREEE (reference sequence). V shed 4 bases and J shed 5 bases, with 15 bases lying between them. The CDR3 length is 15 residues. The DNA for the CDR3 is TGTGCCAGCAGCGCCGGACAGGCGGGGACCGGGGAGCTGTTTTTT. Translating it yields CASSAGQAGTGELFF.

This clonotype was seen many times. V usage is TRBV27 and J usage is TRBJ1-6, with D perhaps TRBD1 (5 bases). Per germline, CDR1 MNHEY and CDR2 SMNVEV (reference sequence). This CDR3 is built from 13 residues. V shed 6 bases and J shed 8 bases, with 11 bases lying between them. The CDR3 DNA reads as TGTGCCAGCAGGTCAGGGACGGATTCACCCCTCCACTTT. Amino acid sequence: CASRSGTDSPLHF.

This clonotype was picked up many times. V and J are TRBV28 and TRBJ2-6; maybe TRBD2 (6 bases). The V end lost 5 bases, the J end lost 4 bases, and 12 bases lay between the germline ends. The CDR3 length is 15 residues. The V gene's germline CDR1 is MDHEN and CDR2 SYDVKM. The CDR3 is CASSGGVTGANVLTF. The CDR3 DNA sequence: TGTGCCAGCAGTGGAGGGGTAACCGGGGCCAACGTCCTGACTTTC.

This clonotype occurred many times. V and J are TRBV5-1 and TRBJ1-5; 9 bases are shared with TRBD1. Germline values: CDR1 SGHRS, CDR2 YFSETQ. The CDR3 is 13 residues long. Trimming took 9 bases from V and 5 from J; bases not matched to a gene: 6. CDR3 amino acids: CANPTGGHQPQHF. The DNA of the CDR3 is TGCGCCAACCCAACAGGGGGCCATCAGCCCCAGCATTTT.

This chain connects TRBV5-1 to TRBJ1-3, with unresolved D. The CDR3 runs to 15 residues. CDR1 and CDR2 (germline): SGHRS, YFSETQ. The V and J ends lost 5 bases and 0 bases respectively, with 12 bases between them. CDR3 region: CASRSDPGSGNTIYF. The CDR3 DNA sequence: TGCGCCAGCAGGAGCGACCCCGGCTCTGGAAACACCATATATTTT. Drawing the rest from reference TRBV5-1 and TRBJ1-3, the complete variable domain is KAGVTQTPRYLIKTRGQQVTLSCSPISGHRSVSWYQQTPGQGLQFLFEYFSETQRNKGNFPGRFSGRQFSNSRSEMNVSTLELGDSALYLCASRSDPGSGNTIYFGEGSWLTVV.

This clonotype was seen only a few times. J is TRBJ2-1 and V is TRBV9; TRBD2 agrees at 12 bases. Germline V lookup: CDR1 SGDLS, CDR2 YYNGEE. CDR3 length equals 16 residues. V gave up 0 bases and J gave up 8 bases; unmatched junction bases: 6. CDR3 sequence: CASSVAPSGGAYEQFF. DNA for the CDR3: TGTGCCAGCAGCGTAGCCCCTAGCGGGGGGGCCTATGAGCAGTTCTTC.

This clonotype was detected only a few times. CDR3 loop: CANHASDYGYTF. The CDR3 DNA sequence: TGTGCCAACCATGCCTCGGACTATGGCTACACCTTC. V and J are TRBV28 and TRBJ1-2; D call uncertain. V gave up 10 bases and J gave up 3 bases, with 12 bases separating them. The length of the CDR3 is 12 residues. In germline, CDR1 is MDHEN, CDR2 SYDVKM.